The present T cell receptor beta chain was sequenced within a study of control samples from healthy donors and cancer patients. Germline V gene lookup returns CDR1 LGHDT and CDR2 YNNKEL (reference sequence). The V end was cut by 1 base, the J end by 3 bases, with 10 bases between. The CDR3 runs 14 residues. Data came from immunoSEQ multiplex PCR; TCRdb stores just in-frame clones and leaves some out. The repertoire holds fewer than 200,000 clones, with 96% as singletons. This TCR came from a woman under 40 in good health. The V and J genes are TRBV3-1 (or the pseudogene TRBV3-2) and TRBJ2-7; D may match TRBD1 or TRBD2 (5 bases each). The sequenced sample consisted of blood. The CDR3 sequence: CASSQGDPGYEQYF. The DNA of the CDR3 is TGTGCCAGCAGCCAAGGGGACCCCGGCTACGAGCAGTACTTC.